This is a list of T cell receptor beta chains from one sample in a study of blood T cell repertoires in COVID-19. Clones were sequenced by immunoSEQ multiplex PCR, and TCRdb holds only the in-frame ones, with some missing. The sample lists approximately 200,000 clones; nearly 90% were seen once. Source material: PBMCs or T cells enriched from blood (not recorded which). Source of these receptors: a man aged 30 to 45 who had recovered from COVID-19. The CDR3 runs from the conserved cysteine through the conserved F or W. A D gene is named only where the DNA matches it firmly. Size is stated for part of the rows, as once, few or many counts, or as a class when the clone is expanded.

TRBJ1-1 | NA | NA | TRBV27 | CASSLSAGRDTEAFF | TGTGCCAGCAGTTTAAGTGCAGGGCGAGACACTGAAGCTTTCTTT
TRBJ1-1 | NA | TRBD1 | TRBV30 | CAWSGDSQNTEAFF | TGTGCCTGGAGTGGGGACAGTCAGAACACTGAAGCTTTCTTT
TRBJ1-5 | once | TRBD1 | TRBV18 | CASSPGGQGGYSNQPQHF | TGTGCCAGCTCACCGGGCGGACAGGGGGGATATAGCAATCAGCCCCAGCATTTT
TRBJ1-2 | NA | NA | TRBV7-9 | CASSFDSNYGYTF | TGTGCCAGCAGCTTTGACAGTAACTATGGCTACACCTTC
TRBJ2-5 | NA | NA | TRBV18 | CASSARGRETQYF | TGTGCCAGCTCCGCCAGGGGGAGGGAGACCCAGTACTTC
TRBJ2-2 | NA | NA | TRBV2 | CASSRDFLNTGELFF | TGTGCCAGCAGCCGGGACTTTCTCAACACCGGGGAGCTGTTTTTT
TRBJ2-7 | NA | NA | TRBV6-6 | CASSYADRQGLYEQYF | TGTGCCAGCAGTTACGCGGACCGGCAGGGCCTATACGAGCAGTACTTC
TRBJ2-1 | NA | TRBD2 | TRBV5-1 | CASSLDRLAGNNEQFF | TGCGCCAGCAGCTTGGATCGGCTAGCGGGGAACAATGAGCAGTTCTTC
TRBJ1-2 | once | TRBD1 | TRBV19 | CAVQGGANYGYTF | TGTGCCGTTCAGGGGGGAGCTAACTATGGCTACACCTTC
TRBJ2-1 | NA | TRBD2 | TRBV3-1/TRBV3-2 | CASSPNFLGASLAGEQFF | TGTGCCAGCAGCCCCAATTTTTTAGGGGCATCACTAGCGGGAGAGCAGTTCTTC
TRBJ2-3 | NA | TRBD2 | TRBV10-3 | CAIRETSGEVVDTQYF | TGTGCCATCAGAGAGACTAGCGGGGAAGTGGTAGATACGCAGTATTTT